The 29 T cell receptor beta chains below were found in one sample sequenced in a study of neurological immune-mediated disorders. TCRdb recomputed calls from the 5' RACE reads with MiXCR, one row per CDR3 protein. The sample contains 27,000 or so distinct CDR3 sequences, around 21% of which appear only once. Material: PBMCs. The receptors come from a woman aged 55-69 years in good health.

The sample holds many counts of this clonotype. J is TRBJ2-1 and V is TRBV5-1; D possibly corresponds to TRBD1 (6 bases). Trimming removed 3 bases from V and 5 bases from J, with 12 bases in between. The CDR3 is made up of 14 amino acids. CDR1 and CDR2 (germline): SGHRS, YFSETQ. The CDR3 sequence: CASSWSGQNNEQFF. The CDR3 bases are TGCGCCAGCAGCTGGTCGGGACAAAACAATGAGCAGTTCTTC.

This clonotype was counted at least ten times. This chain joins TRBV9 and TRBJ2-2, with 12 positions matching TRBD2. The CDR3 runs 20 residues. Germline V lookup: CDR1 SGDLS, CDR2 YYNGEE. Germline trimming cut 5 bases from V and 2 bases from J; bases unmatched to any gene: 16. The CDR3 DNA sequence: TGTGCCAGCAGAAAAGACCCTCTAGCGGGGGGGCGTAGAAACACCGGGGAGCTGTTTTTT. Translation gives CASRKDPLAGGRRNTGELFF.

In its sample, this clonotype was seen many times. The J gene is TRBJ2-7, the V gene TRBV5-1; D tentatively reads TRBD1 or TRBD2 (5 bases each). Trimming took off 4 bases at V and 3 bases at J, with 11 bases between the two ends. Per germline, CDR1 SGHRS and CDR2 YFSETQ. The length of the CDR3 is 13 residues. CDR3 protein: CASSPGRNYEQYF. The CDR3 DNA reads TGCGCCAGCAGCCCGGGACGGAACTACGAGCAGTACTTC.

CDR3 in amino acids: CSAPLDTGSSYNEQFF. CDR3 DNA sequence: TGCAGTGCGCCTCTCGATACAGGTAGCTCCTACAATGAGCAGTTCTTC. The J gene is TRBJ2-1, the V gene TRBV20-1; possibly TRBD1 for D (5 bases). Trimming shortened V by 6 bases and J by 0 bases, and 18 bases separated the two germline ends. The CDR3 totals 16 residues. CDR1 and CDR2 from the germline V gene are DFQATT and SNEGSKA (reference sequence).

This clonotype has ten or more counts. The chain links TRBV18 to TRBJ2-2; maybe TRBD1 (5 bases). Germline lookup yields CDR1 KGHSH and CDR2 LQKENI. The CDR3 is 15 residues long. Trimming stripped 2 bases from V and 0 bases from J, with 7 bases between. The CDR3 region is CASSPDRANTGELFF. CDR3 nucleotides: TGTGCCAGCTCACCAGACAGAGCGAACACCGGGGAGCTGTTTTTT.

The genes are TRBV20-1 and TRBJ1-2, with D uncertain. Looked up from germline, CDR1 is DFQATT and CDR2 is SNEGSKA (reference sequence). V was cut by 2 bases and J by 2 bases, with 9 bases left in between. The CDR3 runs 13 residues. The CDR3 DNA is TGCAGTGCTAGACCCCTCGGGAACTATGGCTACACCTTC. Protein product: CSARPLGNYGYTF.

This clonotype was seen at least ten times. CDR3 nucleotide sequence: TGTGCCAGCAGCCCCAGACTCCGTGGACTAGCGGGGGTCGGGGAGACCCAGTACTTC. Encoded protein: CASSPRLRGLAGVGETQYF. The chain has TRBV3-1 and TRBJ2-5; 13 bases agree with TRBD2. The J segment lost 5 bases and the V segment lost 4 bases, leaving 16 bases of the junction unmatched. CDR3 length: 19 residues. Germline V gene sequence: CDR1 LGHDT, CDR2 YNNKEL (reference sequence).

This clonotype was counted ten times or more. The chain uses TRBV5-6 and TRBJ2-1; 10 bases are a match to TRBD2. Germline CDR1 and CDR2: SGHDT and YYEEEE. V was pared by 1 base and J by 6 bases, with 13 bases of the junction left unmatched. The CDR3 runs 18 residues. CDR3 loop: CASSLRLERTSGINEQFF. The DNA for the CDR3 is TGTGCCAGCAGCTTGCGGCTTGAGAGGACTAGCGGTATCAATGAGCAGTTCTTC. Complete variable domain (other parts from reference TRBV5-6 and TRBJ2-1): DAGVTQSPTHLIKTRGQQVTLRCSPKSGHDTVSWYQQALGQGPQFIFQYYEEEERQRGNFPDRFSGHQFPNYSSELNVNALLLGDSALYLCASSLRLERTSGINEQFFGPGTRLTVL.

This clonotype occurred many times. This rearrangement joins TRBV20-1 to TRBJ2-3; D is ambiguous. V was trimmed by 3 bases and J by 5 bases, leaving 6 bases between them. The CDR3 loop spans 11 amino acids. Looked up from germline, CDR1 is DFQATT and CDR2 is SNEGSKA (reference sequence). The CDR3 DNA sequence: TGCAGTGCTAGTAGAATAGATACGCAGTATTTT. Encoded protein: CSASRIDTQYF.

This clonotype was counted many times. The chain links TRBV5-1 to TRBJ1-4, with a weak D call TRBD1 (5 bases). The ends were cut back, 2 bases at V and 5 bases at J, with 10 bases in the middle. There are 14 residues in the CDR3. Germline values: CDR1 SGHRS, CDR2 YFSETQ. CDR3 coding DNA: TGCGCCAGCAGCTTTCAGGGTTCCAATGAAAAACTGTTTTTT. Protein sequence: CASSFQGSNEKLFF.

Ten or more counts support this clonotype. The chain is built from TRBV21-1 and TRBJ2-3. TRBV21-1 is marked as a pseudogene. This CDR3 is 12 amino acids long. CDR3 in amino acids: CASSKQWNTQYF. Here the CDR3 DNA reads TGTGCCAGCAGCAAACAGTGGAATACGCAGTATTTT.

In its sample, this clonotype was seen many times. This chain connects TRBV5-1 to TRBJ2-3, with TRBD2 matching over 10 bases. CDR3 length: 19 amino acids. With 1 base clipped from V and 3 bases from J, the junction kept 14 bases outside the gene matches. Germline assignment: CDR1 SGHRS and CDR2 YFSETQ. The CDR3 DNA is TGCGCCAGCAGCTTGAAAGTCTCCGGGAGCGGGGGGGCTACAGATACGCAGTATTTT. Translating gives CASSLKVSGSGGATDTQYF.

This clonotype showed up many times. The genes are TRBV4-1 and TRBJ1-1; weak D call: TRBD1 (6 bases). Germline V lookup: CDR1 MGHRA, CDR2 YSYEKL. V was clipped by 1 base and J by 5 bases, with 17 bases between them. The CDR3 is 16 amino acids. The DNA for the CDR3 is TGCGCCAGCAGCCAAGGCCCCCAGGGGACTCCAACTGAAGCTTTCTTT. Translation gives CASSQGPQGTPTEAFF.

By its share, this clonotype is medium-sized (0.01 to 0.1%). The genes are TRBV25-1 and TRBJ1-6; 9 nucleotides align to TRBD1. Germline V gives CDR1 MGHDK, CDR2 SYGVNS. V shed 6 bases and J 7 bases; nucleotides not matched to a gene: 4. The CDR3 consists of 14 residues. CDR3 loop: CASSKQGANSPLHF. CDR3 in DNA: TGTGCCAGCAGCAAACAGGGGGCGAATTCACCCCTCCACTTT.

There are many counts of this clonotype. The chain has TRBV5-1 and TRBJ2-7, with 7 bases aligning to TRBD2. Per the germline V gene, CDR1 is SGHRS and CDR2 is YFSETQ. V shed 2 bases, J shed 1 base, and the junction held 6 bases outside the gene matches. The length of the CDR3 is 15 residues. The CDR3 here is CASSLAGTTSYEQYF. DNA of the CDR3: TGCGCCAGCAGCTTAGCGGGAACAACATCCTACGAGCAGTACTTC.

The rearrangement uses TRBV10-3 and TRBJ2-7; a weak D match, TRBD1 (5 bases). The CDR3 has 13 amino acids. V was shortened by 7 bases and J by 9 bases, with 19 bases between the two germline ends. CDR1 is ENHRY and CDR2 is SYGVKD in the germline V gene. In nucleotides, the CDR3 is TGTGCCATCAATGGGGCCTCCCGGTCGGTGCAGTACTTC. Protein product: CAINGASRSVQYF.

This clonotype was seen ten or more times. The chain joins TRBV19 to TRBJ2-4; possibly TRBD2 for D (5 bases). This CDR3 is 11 amino acids long. V dropped 3 bases and J dropped 13 bases, with 10 bases sitting between them. In germline, CDR1 is LNHDA, CDR2 SQIVND (reference sequence). As DNA, the CDR3 is TGTGCCAGTAGTATCAACCAGCGGCAGTACTTC. Translated: CASSINQRQYF.

This clonotype appeared many times. The chain employs TRBV5-4 and TRBJ1-5; unclear D gene. The germline CDR1 and CDR2 sequences are SGHNT and YYREEE (reference sequence). There are 12 residues in the CDR3. V lost 3 bases, J lost 5 bases, and 6 bases lay in between. The CDR3 nucleotides are TGTGCCAGCAGCTACGAGGATCAGCCCCAGCATTTT. Translation: CASSYEDQPQHF.

This clonotype has a count of ten or more. CDR3 amino acids: CASRGTEQIYEQYF. The CDR3 DNA reads as TGTGCCAGCAGGGGGACGGAACAAATATACGAGCAGTACTTC. The chain has TRBV2 and TRBJ2-7; D tentatively fits TRBD1 or TRBD2 (5 bases each). Deletions cut 6 bases from V and 4 bases from J, with 16 bases between. The CDR3 spans 14 residues. Per germline, CDR1 SNHLY and CDR2 FYNNEI.

About this clonotype itself: Mismatch with germline at one junction end may stem from a read error. The chain carries TRBV20-1 and TRBJ2-7; 8 nucleotides match TRBD1. The germline V gene has CDR1 DFQATT and CDR2 SNEGSKA (reference sequence). The CDR3 is 14 amino acids. The chain's CDR3 is CGARGDRGSYEHYF. CDR3 nucleotides: TGCGGTGCTAGAGGAGACAGGGGCTCCTACGAGCATTACTTC.

For this clonotype: A much bigger clone sits one base away, suggesting this may be a read error. The chain combines TRBV12-3 or TRBV12-4 with TRBJ1-2, with D unresolved. The CDR3 sequence is 11 residues long. The CDR3, as DNA: TGTGCCAGCAGTAGGGATTTTGGCTGCACCTTC. Amino acid sequence: CASSRDFGCTF.

This clonotype was observed at least ten times. This chain joins TRBV9 and TRBJ2-2, with 8 bases identical to TRBD2. The length of the CDR3 is 15 residues. From germline, CDR1 is SGDLS and CDR2 YYNGEE. Trimming removed 2 bases from V and 4 bases from J; junction bases left unmatched: 4. This CDR3 reads CASSVGGLATGELFF. In DNA, the CDR3 is TGTGCCAGCAGCGTGGGCGGACTAGCCACCGGGGAGCTGTTTTTT.

This clonotype was counted at least ten times. The V call is TRBV7-6, the J call TRBJ1-1; tentatively, D is TRBD1 (5 bases). From germline, CDR1 is SGHVS and CDR2 FNYEAQ. The CDR3 has 12 amino acids. V was clipped by 10 bases and J by 0 bases, with 9 bases between them. DNA for the CDR3: TGTGCCATCTTGGGGCTGAACACTGAAGCTTTCTTT. Its protein is CAILGLNTEAFF. Variable domain in full (rest from reference TRBV7-6 and TRBJ1-1): GAGVSQSPRYKVTKRGQDVALRCDPISGHVSLYWYRQALGQGPEFLTYFNYEAQQDKSGLPNDRFSAERPEGSISTLTIQRTEQRDSAMYRCAILGLNTEAFFGQGTRLTVV.

In this sample, this clonotype turned up many times. This chain uses TRBV6-5 with TRBJ2-7; 7 positions match TRBD1. Germline CDR1 reads MNHEY; CDR2 reads SVGAGI. With 8 bases clipped from V and 3 bases from J, the junction kept 7 bases outside the gene matches. The CDR3 spans 13 residues. The CDR3 here is CASRGTAYYEQYF. CDR3 nucleotide sequence: TGTGCCAGCCGAGGGACAGCCTACTACGAGCAGTACTTC.

A few counts support this clonotype. The rearrangement uses TRBV7-8 and TRBJ2-7; D call uncertain. The V gene's germline CDR1 is SGHVS and CDR2 FQNEAQ. The ends were cut back, 1 base at V and 0 bases at J, with 13 bases in the middle. The CDR3 contains 16 residues. For the CDR3, the DNA is TGTGCCAGCAGCTTAGTCCCAGGTAGGAACTCCTACGAGCAGTACTTC. This translates into CASSLVPGRNSYEQYF.

The sample holds many counts of this clonotype. V and J are TRBV5-1 and TRBJ2-3, with 9 nucleotides matching TRBD1. CDR1 is SGHRS, CDR2 YFSETQ, per germline. This CDR3 is 15 amino acids long. V was pared by 5 bases and J by 4 bases, with 8 bases of the junction left unmatched. In DNA form, the CDR3 reads TGCGCCAGCAGAAGGGACAGGGAGGAAGCAGATACGCAGTATTTT. Translating gives CASRRDREEADTQYF.

The V call is TRBV9, the J call TRBJ2-1; 8 bases fit TRBD2. Germline V gives CDR1 SGDLS, CDR2 YYNGEE. The CDR3 totals 16 residues. J was trimmed by 13 bases and V by 3 bases; bases with no gene match: 18. The CDR3 loop reads CASSAGLAGSQGDQFF. The CDR3 DNA follows: TGTGCCAGCAGCGCTGGACTAGCAGGATCACAGGGTGACCAGTTCTTC.

This clonotype occurred a few times. The rearrangement uses TRBV19 and TRBJ1-2; a possible D gene is TRBD1 (6 bases). V was trimmed by 7 bases and J by 7 bases, leaving 13 bases between them. The CDR3 loop spans 12 amino acids. Germline assignment: CDR1 LNHDA and CDR2 SQIVND (reference sequence). The CDR3 spells CASTTGLAGYTF. The CDR3, as DNA: TGTGCCAGTACTACAGGGCTAGCTGGCTACACCTTC.

In its sample, this clonotype was seen many times. The chain employs TRBV6-2 or TRBV6-3 and TRBJ1-4, with unresolved D. The CDR3 has 13 residues. Germline CDR1 is MNHEY and CDR2 is SVGEGT. V was trimmed by 6 bases and J by 5 bases, leaving 10 bases between them. The CDR3 loop is CASSPGRNEKLFF. CDR3 DNA: TGTGCCAGCAGCCCGGGCCGAAATGAAAAACTGTTTTTT.